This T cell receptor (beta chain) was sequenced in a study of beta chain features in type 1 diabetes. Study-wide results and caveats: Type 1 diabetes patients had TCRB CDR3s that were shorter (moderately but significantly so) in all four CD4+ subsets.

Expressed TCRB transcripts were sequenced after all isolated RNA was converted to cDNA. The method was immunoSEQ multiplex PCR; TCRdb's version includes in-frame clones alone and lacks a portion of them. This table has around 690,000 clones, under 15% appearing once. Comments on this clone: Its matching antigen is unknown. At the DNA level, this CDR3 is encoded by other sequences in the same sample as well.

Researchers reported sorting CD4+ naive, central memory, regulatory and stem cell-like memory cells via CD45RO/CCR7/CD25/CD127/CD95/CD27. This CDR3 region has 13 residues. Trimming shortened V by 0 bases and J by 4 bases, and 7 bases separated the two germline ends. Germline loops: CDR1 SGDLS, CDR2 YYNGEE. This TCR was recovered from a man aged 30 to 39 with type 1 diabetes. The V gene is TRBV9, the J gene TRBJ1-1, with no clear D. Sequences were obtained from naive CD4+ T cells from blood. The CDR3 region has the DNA TGTGCCAGCAGCGTAGAAGGCCGCACTGAAGCTTTCTTT. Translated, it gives CASSVEGRTEAFF.